This TCR beta chain was sequenced during a study of post-analysis software for immune sequencing data (dated by TCRdb to the mid-2010s). Study-level background: Disease courses on record covered relapsing-remitting, secondary progressive and progressive-relapsing multiple sclerosis, though some patients had no subtype annotation. The patient repertoires were set against under 12 previously published healthy control repertoires from donors whose ages ranged from roughly 6 to 27 years. A subset of samples was prepared in parallel using single-end sample barcoding, then pooled and co-amplified after Illumina adapter ligation.

The method was PCR. The reads were generated on an Illumina HiSeq 2500. To reduce PCR and sequencing biases, unique molecular identifiers were built into the TCR beta cDNA libraries. About 0.5 million cDNA molecules were obtained for every 1 to 10 million input T cells, so each molecule roughly corresponded to one T cell. The patient libraries were prepared and sequenced with the same protocol used for the earlier healthy control dataset. Samples belonging to the same batch were prepared together, multiplexed and sequenced on a shared HiSeq lane. The study's own analysis went as follows. MIGEC handled the raw barcoded reads, throwing out single-read molecular identifier groups before consensus assembly and CDR3 extraction. VDJtools was used for post-analysis of the clonotype tables, and diversity was normalized by down-sampling every dataset to the size of the smallest sample. Repertoire overlap clustering matched CDR3 amino acid but not nucleotide sequences to correct batch-related cross-sample contamination. Using fastp trimming at Q25 and MiXCR clonotype assembly, TCRdb reanalyzed the public sequencing data and kept in-frame beta chains. Rows are combined by CDR3 protein, so each entry shows the most common genes and DNA. Clone size and V and J calls follow TCRdb, not the original study. In all, the sample holds approximately 770,000 distinct CDR3 sequences, and 46% of those were seen once. The ten largest clones take up just under 5% of the sample.

The germline V gene provides CDR1 MNHNS and CDR2 SASEGT. Including cysteine and phenylalanine, the CDR3 has 12 amino acids. The read is trimmed to its CDR3 DNA, 36 bases read in frame from base 1. V gives up 0 bases and J gives up 4 bases, and the segment between their germline ends measures 2 bases. About this clonotype itself: Which antigen it targets is not known. It has no much larger one-base neighbor in the sample; base qualities were not kept.

Results the study describes overall, beyond this receptor: Four to six TRBV segments, including TRBV5-6, TRBV5-1 and TRBV20-1, were significantly more frequent in patients than controls. Compared with controls, multiple sclerosis patients had significantly lower normalized Chao1 diversity, a finding suggesting substantial peripheral T-cell clonal expansion. The control group was slightly older than the multiple sclerosis patient group. Direct clustering with F measure showed strong co-clustering of samples prepared in the same batch, prompting a batch-effect correction.

TCR beta repertoires were profiled from peripheral blood of 10 to 15 young patients with multiple sclerosis to demonstrate the VDJtools post-analysis software. The patients with multiple sclerosis were children and adolescents between about 6 and 15 years of age. This clonotype was sampled from a girl under 18 with multiple sclerosis. The specimen was blood. The V and J genes are TRBV6-1 and TRBJ2-3; the D segment cannot be called with confidence. The CDR3 here reads CASSEAADTQYF. The nucleotides are TGTGCCAGCAGTGAAGCTGCAGATACGCAGTATTTT.